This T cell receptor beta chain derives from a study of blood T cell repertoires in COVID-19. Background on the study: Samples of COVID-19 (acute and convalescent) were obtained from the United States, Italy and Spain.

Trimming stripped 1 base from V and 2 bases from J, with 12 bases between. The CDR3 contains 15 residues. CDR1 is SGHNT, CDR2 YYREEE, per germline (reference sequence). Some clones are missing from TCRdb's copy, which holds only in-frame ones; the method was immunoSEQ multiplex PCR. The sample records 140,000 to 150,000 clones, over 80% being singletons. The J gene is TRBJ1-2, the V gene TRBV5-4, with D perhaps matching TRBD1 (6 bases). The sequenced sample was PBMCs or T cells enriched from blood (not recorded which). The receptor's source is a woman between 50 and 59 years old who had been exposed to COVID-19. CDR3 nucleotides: TGTGCCAGCAGCTTGTCAGGGGTGGCGAACTATGGCTACACCTTC. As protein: CASSLSGVANYGYTF.